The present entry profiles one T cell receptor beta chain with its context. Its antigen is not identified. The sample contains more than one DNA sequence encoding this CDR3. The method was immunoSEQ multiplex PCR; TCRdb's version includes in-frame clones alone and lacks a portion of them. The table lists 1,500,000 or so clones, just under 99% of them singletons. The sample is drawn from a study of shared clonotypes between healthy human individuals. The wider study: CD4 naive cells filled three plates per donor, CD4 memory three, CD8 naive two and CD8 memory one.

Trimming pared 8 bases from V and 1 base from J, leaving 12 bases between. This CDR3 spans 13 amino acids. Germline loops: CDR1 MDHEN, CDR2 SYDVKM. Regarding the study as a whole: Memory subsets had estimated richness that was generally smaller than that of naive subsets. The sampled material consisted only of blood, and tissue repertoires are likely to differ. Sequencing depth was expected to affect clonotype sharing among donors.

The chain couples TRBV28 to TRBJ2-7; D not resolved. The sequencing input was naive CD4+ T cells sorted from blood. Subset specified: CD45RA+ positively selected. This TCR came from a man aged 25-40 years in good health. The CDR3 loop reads CASRLASSYEQYF. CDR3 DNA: TGTGCCAGCCGCTTGGCCTCTTCCTACGAGCAGTACTTC.